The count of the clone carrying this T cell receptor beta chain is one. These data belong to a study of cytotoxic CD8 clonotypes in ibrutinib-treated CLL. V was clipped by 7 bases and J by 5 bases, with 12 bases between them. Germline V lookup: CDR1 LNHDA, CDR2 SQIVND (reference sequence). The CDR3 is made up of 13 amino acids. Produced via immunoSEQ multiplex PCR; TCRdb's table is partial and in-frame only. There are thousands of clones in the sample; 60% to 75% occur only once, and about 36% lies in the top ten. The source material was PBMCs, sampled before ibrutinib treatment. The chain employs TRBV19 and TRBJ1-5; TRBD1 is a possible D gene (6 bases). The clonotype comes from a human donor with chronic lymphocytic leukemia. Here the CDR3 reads CASTGQWDQPQHF. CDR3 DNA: TGTGCCAGTACCGGACAGTGGGATCAGCCCCAGCATTTT.